This note documents a single TCR beta chain sequence. The data were obtained in a study of T cell responses to AZD1222 COVID-19 vaccine. Profiling relied on immunoSEQ multiplex PCR, and the TCRdb table lists in-frame clones only, not all of them. The table shows some 120,000 clones, with 86% occurring only once. The input for sequencing was peripheral blood, taken on day 0 of AZD1222 vaccination. The receptor was derived from an adult in good health.

The CDR3 loop is CASSKTGGGNQPQHF. CDR3 nucleotides: TGTGCCAGCAGCAAGACAGGGGGCGGCAATCAGCCCCAGCATTTT. The rearrangement joins TRBV5-6 to TRBJ1-5, with 10 bases lining up with TRBD1. In germline, CDR1 is SGHDT, CDR2 YYEEEE. The CDR3 consists of 15 residues. V shed 4 bases and J 2 bases; nucleotides not matched to a gene: 3.